A few counts support the clone carrying this T cell receptor (beta chain). What it binds is not known. This CDR3 comprises 15 residues. V lost 2 bases to trimming and J lost 0 bases, with 5 bases between them. Germline V gene data show CDR1 as SEHNR and CDR2 as FQNEAQ (reference sequence). Molecular barcoding with unique molecular identifiers was used for the TCRbeta library. TCRdb re-called the PCR reads with MiXCR, one entry per CDR3 protein. Of fewer than 750,000 distinct CDR3 sequences listed, 25% to 30% are singletons. The data derive from a study of T-cell reconstitution after alpha-beta-depleted transplantation in children. Study outcomes and limitations: From newly produced T cells came most of the T-cell counts and diversity one year after transplant. Several hundred graft clones that had expanded were reportedly the source of alpha-beta T cells about two months after transplant.

The source of this sequence is a boy under two years old with Wiskott-Aldrich syndrome, due to receive a stem cell transplant. The genes are TRBV7-9 and TRBJ2-6, with D uncertain. Specimen: PBMCs, collected before TCRalphabeta/CD19-depleted stem cell transplant. CDR3 protein: CASSLPNSGANVLTF. The CDR3 region has the DNA TGTGCCAGCAGCTTACCGAACTCTGGGGCCAACGTCCTGACTTTC.